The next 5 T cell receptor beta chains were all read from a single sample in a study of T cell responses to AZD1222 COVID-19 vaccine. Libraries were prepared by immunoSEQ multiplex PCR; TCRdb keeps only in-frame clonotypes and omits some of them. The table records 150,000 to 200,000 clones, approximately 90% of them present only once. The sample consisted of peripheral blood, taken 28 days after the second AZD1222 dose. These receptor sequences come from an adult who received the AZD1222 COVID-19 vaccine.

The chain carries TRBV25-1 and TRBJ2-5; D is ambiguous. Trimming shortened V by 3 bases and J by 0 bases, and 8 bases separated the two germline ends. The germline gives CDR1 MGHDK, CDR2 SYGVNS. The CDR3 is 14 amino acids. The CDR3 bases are TGTGCCAGCAGTGACTGGGCAGACCAAGAGACCCAGTACTTC. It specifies CASSDWADQETQYF. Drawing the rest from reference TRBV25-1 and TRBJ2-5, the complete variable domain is EADIYQTPRYLVIGTGKKITLECSQTMGHDKMYWYQQDPGMELHLIHYSYGVNSTEKGDLSSESTVSRIRTEHFPLTLESARPSHTSQYLCASSDWADQETQYFGPGTRLLVL.

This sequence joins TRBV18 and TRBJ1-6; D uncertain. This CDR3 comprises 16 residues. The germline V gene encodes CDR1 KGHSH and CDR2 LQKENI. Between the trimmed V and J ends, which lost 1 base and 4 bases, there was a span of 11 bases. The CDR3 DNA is TGTGCCAGCTCACCACGTGGTGAATTATATAATTCACCCCTCCACTTT. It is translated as CASSPRGELYNSPLHF. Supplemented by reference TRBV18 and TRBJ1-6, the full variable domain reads NAGVMQNPRHLVRRRGQEARLRCSPMKGHSHVYWYRQLPEEGLKFMVYLQKENIIDESGMPKERFSAEFPKEGPSILRIQQVVRGDSAAYFCASSPRGELYNSPLHFGNGTRLTVT.

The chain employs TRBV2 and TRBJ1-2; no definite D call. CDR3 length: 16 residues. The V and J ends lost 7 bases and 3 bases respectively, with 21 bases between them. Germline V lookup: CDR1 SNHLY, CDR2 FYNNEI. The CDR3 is CASTDSRVGSDYGYTF. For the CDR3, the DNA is TGTGCCAGCACCGATTCTCGCGTAGGGTCGGACTATGGCTACACCTTC.

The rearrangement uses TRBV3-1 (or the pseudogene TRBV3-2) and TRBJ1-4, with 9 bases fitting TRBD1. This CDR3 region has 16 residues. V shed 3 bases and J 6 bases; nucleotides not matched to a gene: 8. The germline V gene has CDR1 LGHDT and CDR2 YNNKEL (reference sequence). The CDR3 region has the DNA TGTGCCAGCAGCCATGGACCGCGGACAGGGGATGAAAAACTGTTTTTT. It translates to CASSHGPRTGDEKLFF.

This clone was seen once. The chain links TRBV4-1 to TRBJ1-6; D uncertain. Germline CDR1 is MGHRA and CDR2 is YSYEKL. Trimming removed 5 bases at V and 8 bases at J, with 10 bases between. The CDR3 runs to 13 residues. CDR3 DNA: TGCGCCAGCAGCGAGGTCGGGGATTCACCCCTCCACTTT. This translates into CASSEVGDSPLHF.